The 5 T cell receptor beta chains in this list originate from one sample, sequenced in a study of PD-1 blockade in mismatch repair-deficient tumors. Generated by immunoSEQ multiplex PCR, the TCRdb table keeps only in-frame clones and is missing some. Altogether 100,000 to 150,000 clones are present, about 85% being singletons, with the ten largest covering 13%. Material: peripheral blood, obtained 44 weeks after starting pembrolizumab. The receptors originated from an adult with mismatch repair-deficient cancer.

This chain links TRBV27 with TRBJ2-6; possible D gene TRBD1, 6 bases. The germline gives CDR1 MNHEY, CDR2 SMNVEV (reference sequence). The V end was cut by 5 bases, the J end by 4 bases, with 18 bases between. The CDR3 covers 17 residues. CDR3 residues: CASSPHLTGSGANVLTF. CDR3 nucleotide sequence: TGTGCCAGCAGTCCACACCTTACAGGGTCGGGGGCCAACGTCCTGACTTTC.

In this sample, this clone turned up once. The V gene is TRBV30, the J gene TRBJ2-5; 7 bases align to TRBD1. The V gene end was trimmed by 2 bases and the J gene end by 2 bases; junction bases not matched to a gene: 11. The CDR3 runs to 16 residues. Germline V lookup: CDR1 GTSNPN, CDR2 SVGIG (reference sequence). CDR3 protein: CAWSIWGRRGQETQYF. Here the CDR3 DNA reads TGTGCCTGGAGTATCTGGGGGCGCAGGGGGCAAGAGACCCAGTACTTC.

This clone was seen a few times. The CDR3 bases are TGTGCCAGTACCGTAAGGCTTTGGGGTATCGCTGAAGCTTTCTTT. It translates to CASTVRLWGIAEAFF. The chain has TRBV19 and TRBJ1-1, with no clear D. CDR1 is LNHDA, CDR2 SQIVND, per germline (reference sequence). The CDR3 extends over 15 amino acids. Trimming stripped 7 bases from V and 6 bases from J, with 21 bases between.

The J gene is TRBJ1-4, the V gene TRBV11-2, with no clear D. This CDR3 is built from 11 residues. Germline V lookup: CDR1 SGHAT, CDR2 FQNNGV. Trimming took 5 bases from V and 5 from J, leaving 3 bases between them. CDR3 in DNA: TGTGCCAGCAGCGACAATGAAAAACTGTTTTTT. This sequence encodes CASSDNEKLFF.

The chain is built from TRBV27 and TRBJ2-1; TRBD2 agrees at 10 bases. The V gene end was trimmed by 2 bases and the J gene end by 8 bases; junction bases not matched to a gene: 12. Germline values: CDR1 MNHEY, CDR2 SMNVEV (reference sequence). The CDR3 length is 17 residues. The CDR3: CASSLGTSGILVDEQFF. Here the CDR3 DNA reads TGTGCCAGCAGTTTAGGTACTAGCGGGATCTTAGTCGATGAGCAGTTCTTC.